These T cell receptor beta chains were read from a single sample in a study of shared clonotypes between healthy human individuals. Sequenced by immunoSEQ multiplex PCR; TCRdb stores in-frame clones only, minus some. The sample comprises approximately 350,000 clones, around 67% of which are singletons, and about a tenth rests with the top ten. The sequenced sample consisted of memory CD4+ T cells sorted from blood. These receptors all come from a man aged 25 to 40 in good health. The CDR3 runs from the conserved cysteine through the conserved F or W. D genes are given only for firm matches. Clone size is not always given. Where it is, it says once, few, many or a class for expanded clones.

D gene	V gene	clone size	J gene	CDR3 protein	CDR3 DNA
TRBD2	TRBV5-4	-	TRBJ2-2	CASSLAEKNTGELFF	TGTGCCAGCTCACTAGCGGAAAAGAACACCGGGGAGCTGTTTTTT
-	TRBV2	-	TRBJ2-7	CASSETRSEQYF	TGTGCCAGCAGTGAAACTCGGAGCGAGCAGTACTTC
-	TRBV14	-	TRBJ1-2	CASRQSPQPSGTDGDYGYTF	TGTGCCAGCAGACAAAGCCCTCAACCCTCCGGGACGGACGGGGACTATGGCTACACCTTC
-	TRBV7-7	once	TRBJ2-6	CASPSWSSGANVLTF	TGTGCTAGCCCTAGCTGGAGCTCTGGGGCCAACGTCCTGACTTTC
-	TRBV2	few	TRBJ2-1	CASSPGLTSWEQFF	TGTGCCAGCAGTCCGGGACTTACCTCATGGGAGCAGTTCTTC
TRBD2	TRBV9	-	TRBJ2-1	CASSVTSGPNEQFF	TGTGCCAGCAGCGTTACTAGCGGACCAAATGAGCAGTTCTTC
-	TRBV20-1	few	TRBJ1-4	CSASPREKLFF	TGCAGTGCTAGTCCTAGGGAAAAACTGTTTTTT
TRBD1	TRBV18	-	TRBJ1-1	CASSQDRGHGTEAFF	TGTGCCAGCTCGCAAGACAGGGGGCATGGGACTGAAGCTTTCTTT
-	TRBV23-1	once	TRBJ2-7	CASSQGQNYEQYF	TGCGCCAGCAGTCAGGGGCAAAACTACGAGCAGTACTTC
TRBD2	TRBV10-3	once	TRBJ2-2	CAISPWSGGNTGELFF	TGTGCCATCAGCCCTTGGAGCGGGGGTAACACCGGGGAGCTGTTTTTT